The 27 T cell receptor beta chains presented below share a single source sample, sequenced in a study of blood T cell repertoires in COVID-19. Assay: immunoSEQ multiplex PCR; the TCRdb copy retains only in-frame clones and omits some. There are roughly 520,000 clones in the sample; 85% to 90% occur only once, and about 1.7% lies in the top ten. Sequenced: PBMCs or T cells enriched from blood (not recorded which). The receptors stem from a woman aged 40 to 50 who had recovered from COVID-19.

This clone was seen a single time. Germline and junction disagree at one end, which may indicate a read error. The chain is built from TRBV7-7 and TRBJ2-1, with TRBD2 matching over 9 bases. The CDR3 loop spans 15 amino acids. Germline V lookup: CDR1 SSHAT, CDR2 FNYEAQ (reference sequence). Here the CDR3 reads CASSLGTSSYNEQFF. The CDR3, as DNA: TGTGCTAGCAGCTTAGGGACTAGCAGTTACAATGAGCAGTTCTTC.

This clone was seen just once. The chain links TRBV4-2 to TRBJ2-7; TRBD2 matches 12 bases. V lost 2 bases and J lost 6; bases outside the gene matches: 8. Germline V gene lookup returns CDR1 LGHNA and CDR2 YNFKEQ. CDR3 length: 16 amino acids. CDR3 in DNA: TGTGCCAGCAGCCAATCCGCTAGCGGGAGGGCCCTCGAGCAGTACTTC. Translating gives CASSQSASGRALEQYF.

In the case of this clone: At one end the junction does not follow the germline gene, possibly because of a read error. V usage is TRBV5-4 and J usage is TRBJ2-4, with 12 bases that match TRBD1. This CDR3 has 16 residues. CDR1 is SGHNT, CDR2 YYREEE, per germline (reference sequence). The CDR3 DNA follows: TGTGCCAACAGCTGGGGACAGGGGGCAGTCAAAAACATTCAGTACTTC. This codes for CANSWGQGAVKNIQYF.

The CDR3 region is CASSDGGFTYEQYF. The DNA of the CDR3 is TGCGCCAGCAGTGACGGCGGATTTACCTACGAGCAGTACTTC. The chain has TRBV10-1 and TRBJ2-7; D gene uncertain. Germline loops: CDR1 WNHNN, CDR2 SYGVQD (reference sequence). CDR3 length: 14 residues. Trimming took off 3 bases at V and 2 bases at J, with 11 bases between the two ends.

The rearrangement uses TRBV9 and TRBJ1-1; D unresolved. Per the germline V gene, CDR1 is SGDLS and CDR2 is YYNGEE. This CDR3 has 14 residues. V was shortened by 4 bases and J by 4 bases, with 14 bases between the two germline ends. The CDR3 spells CASSPRREVTEAFF. The CDR3 nucleotides are TGTGCCAGCAGCCCCCGGAGGGAGGTCACTGAAGCTTTCTTT.

The chain has TRBV6-5 and TRBJ1-4, with D perhaps TRBD1 (6 bases). The CDR3 loop spans 12 amino acids. Trimming removed 10 bases from V and 4 bases from J, with 10 bases in between. In germline, CDR1 is MNHEY, CDR2 SVGAGI. The CDR3 sequence: CATGQSNEKLFF. CDR3 nucleotides: TGTGCCACCGGACAGAGTAATGAAAAACTGTTTTTT.

This clone has a handful of counts. The chain uses TRBV7-2 and TRBJ2-1; D is possibly TRBD1 (5 bases). V dropped 1 base and J dropped 2 bases, with 9 bases sitting between them. The germline V gene encodes CDR1 SGHTA and CDR2 FQGNSA. The CDR3 spans 15 residues. The DNA for the CDR3 is TGTGCCAGCAGCTTAGAGGGGTTCACCTACAATGAGCAGTTCTTC. Protein: CASSLEGFTYNEQFF.

The chain employs TRBV29-1 and TRBJ2-1, with 9 bases matching TRBD2. The CDR3 is made up of 17 amino acids. Per germline, CDR1 SQVTM and CDR2 ANQGSEA. J gave up 0 bases and V 3 bases, and 9 bases lay outside the gene matches. The DNA of the CDR3 is TGCAGCGTTGATAAGCTAGCGGGGATTCTCTCCTACAATGAGCAGTTCTTC. It specifies CSVDKLAGILSYNEQFF.

The rearrangement links TRBV3-1 (or the pseudogene TRBV3-2) to TRBJ1-3; the match to TRBD1 covers 8 bases. This CDR3 contains 14 residues. V shed 8 bases, J shed 0 bases, and the junction held 3 bases outside the gene matches. Germline V gene lookup returns CDR1 LGHDT and CDR2 YNNKEL (reference sequence). In DNA, the CDR3 is TGTGCCAGCCCCCAGGGGGCCTCTGGAAACACCATATATTTT. Translating gives CASPQGASGNTIYF.

This chain joins TRBV15 and TRBJ2-7, with D possibly TRBD1 on 5 matching bases. The CDR3 covers 14 residues. From germline, CDR1 is LNHNV and CDR2 YYDKDF (reference sequence). Trimming left V 1 base short and J 1 base short, with 8 bases between. CDR3 protein: CATSRVQDSYEQYF. The CDR3 DNA sequence: TGTGCCACCAGCAGAGTACAGGATTCCTACGAGCAGTACTTC.

This clone turned up a few times. V usage is TRBV5-4 and J usage is TRBJ1-3, with D perhaps matching TRBD1 (6 bases). Germline V gene data show CDR1 as SGHNT and CDR2 as YYREEE (reference sequence). The CDR3 sequence is 15 residues long. The V gene lost 0 bases and the J gene lost 2 bases, with 9 bases spanning the gap. The CDR3 loop is CASSLEAGAGNTIYF. For the CDR3, the DNA is TGTGCCAGCAGCTTGGAGGCAGGGGCTGGAAACACCATATATTTT.

This clone was seen a single time. The chain links TRBV6-2 or TRBV6-3 to TRBJ1-5; no definite D call. Trimming left V 3 bases short and J 4 bases short, with 10 bases between. The CDR3 extends over 14 amino acids. CDR1 MNHEY and CDR2 SVGEGT come from the germline V gene. DNA for the CDR3: TGTGCCAGCAGTTATTTCCTATTGAATCAGCCCCAGCATTTT. Residues: CASSYFLLNQPQHF.

This chain connects TRBV7-9 to TRBJ2-3, with D perhaps TRBD2 (5 bases). The length of the CDR3 is 16 residues. The ends were cut back, 10 bases at V and 4 bases at J, with 24 bases in the middle. Germline CDR1 reads SEHNR; CDR2 reads FQNEAQ (reference sequence). CDR3 protein: CANQTRTRVSADTQYF. DNA for the CDR3: TGTGCCAACCAAACCCGTACGCGGGTATCGGCAGATACGCAGTATTTT.

The chain uses TRBV10-1 and TRBJ2-1, with 8 bases identical to TRBD2. The CDR3 has 16 amino acids. The junction had 9 bases not matched to a gene; V was cut back by 3 bases and J by 5 bases. The germline gives CDR1 WNHNN, CDR2 SYGVQD (reference sequence). The CDR3 region is CASSDSWTSPHNEQFF. The DNA for the CDR3 is TGCGCCAGCAGTGATTCTTGGACTAGCCCCCACAATGAGCAGTTCTTC.

The chain recombines TRBV4-3 with TRBJ1-4; perhaps TRBD1 as D (6 bases). Trimming shortened V by 1 base and J by 5 bases, and 14 bases separated the two germline ends. Germline CDR1 is LGHNA and CDR2 is YSLEER. This CDR3 region has 16 residues. CDR3 in amino acids: CASSQGERGGNEKLFF. The CDR3 coding sequence is TGCGCCAGCAGCCAAGGGGAACGAGGGGGAAATGAAAAACTGTTTTTT.

In regard to this clone: Other DNA sequences from this sample encode an identical CDR3 as well. V usage is TRBV7-2 and J usage is TRBJ1-2; possible D gene TRBD1, 5 bases. Germline lookup yields CDR1 SGHTA and CDR2 FQGNSA. Trimming pared 1 base from V and 5 bases from J, leaving 8 bases between. The CDR3 spans 13 residues. The CDR3 sequence is CASSLGGGYGYTF. In DNA form, the CDR3 reads TGTGCCAGCAGCTTAGGGGGGGGTTATGGCTACACCTTC. Using reference TRBV7-2 and TRBJ1-2 for the parts outside the CDR3, the full variable domain is GAGVSQSPSNKVTEKGKDVELRCDPISGHTALYWYRQSLGQGLEFLIYFQGNSAPDKSGLPSDRFSAERTGGSVSTLTIQRTQQEDSAVYLCASSLGGGYGYTFGSGTRLTVV.

The J gene is TRBJ2-3, the V gene TRBV19, with 7 positions matching TRBD1. The germline gives CDR1 LNHDA, CDR2 SQIVND (reference sequence). V gave up 4 bases and J gave up 6 bases; unmatched junction bases: 16. The CDR3 consists of 17 residues. CDR3 loop: CASSKDRSNSQVDTQYF. In DNA form, the CDR3 reads TGTGCCAGTAGTAAGGACAGGAGCAATTCCCAAGTGGATACGCAGTATTTT.

This clone was observed a handful of times. The V call is TRBV15, the J call TRBJ2-3; no clear D. CDR3 length equals 11 residues. CDR1 is LNHNV, CDR2 YYDKDF, per germline (reference sequence). V was cut by 0 bases and J by 7 bases, with 2 bases left in between. CDR3 sequence (DNA): TGTGCCACCAGCAGAGATAATACGCAGTATTTT. Encoded protein: CATSRDNTQYF.

The chain joins TRBV4-1 to TRBJ1-2, with D unclear. The CDR3 runs to 18 residues. CDR1 is MGHRA and CDR2 is YSYEKL in the germline V gene. V lost 1 base and J 7 bases, leaving 25 bases between the germline ends. The CDR3 coding sequence is TGCGCCAGCAGCCAAGGAGGTTCGGGGAGTCTTCAATCGGGTGGCTACACCTTC. Translation gives CASSQGGSGSLQSGGYTF.

The genes are TRBV18 and TRBJ2-5, with 9 bases matching TRBD1. The CDR3 loop spans 17 amino acids. Germline trimming cut 3 bases from V and 1 base from J; bases unmatched to any gene: 9. Germline lookup yields CDR1 KGHSH and CDR2 LQKENI. This CDR3 reads CASSPESPGQGQETQYF. CDR3 bases: TGTGCCAGCTCACCCGAGTCACCGGGACAGGGCCAAGAGACCCAGTACTTC. The full variable domain, with the rest looked up from reference TRBV18 and TRBJ2-5, is NAGVMQNPRHLVRRRGQEARLRCSPMKGHSHVYWYRQLPEEGLKFMVYLQKENIIDESGMPKERFSAEFPKEGPSILRIQQVVRGDSAAYFCASSPESPGQGQETQYFGPGTRLLVL.

This chain joins TRBV9 and TRBJ2-1, with 8 bases fitting TRBD2. Germline CDR1 reads SGDLS; CDR2 reads YYNGEE. The ends lost 4 bases at V and 1 base at J; junction bases unmatched: 10. This CDR3 contains 17 residues. CDR3: CASSPRLAISSYNEQFF. The CDR3 coding sequence is TGTGCCAGCAGCCCTCGACTAGCGATATCTTCCTACAATGAGCAGTTCTTC.

The CDR3, as DNA: TGTGCCAGCAGACTTACCATACGGGACAGCCGGCTCCCCACTATTAACTATGGCTACACCTTC. This translates into CASRLTIRDSRLPTINYGYTF. The chain employs TRBV27 and TRBJ1-2; 7 positions agree with TRBD1. The germline V gene has CDR1 MNHEY and CDR2 SMNVEV (reference sequence). The trim removed 6 bases at V and 1 base at J, leaving 26 bases unmatched. The CDR3 totals 21 residues.

V gene TRBV4-1 combines with J gene TRBJ2-7; D uncertain. CDR1 and CDR2 (germline): MGHRA, YSYEKL. The CDR3 has 16 residues. V was clipped by 0 bases and J by 3 bases, with 15 bases between them. The CDR3 reads CASSQDSPALLYEQYF. The CDR3 nucleotides read TGCGCCAGCAGCCAAGATAGCCCCGCACTGCTCTACGAGCAGTACTTC.

V is TRBV30 and J is TRBJ2-7; D remains ambiguous. CDR3 length equals 11 residues. The V gene's germline CDR1 is GTSNPN and CDR2 SVGIG (reference sequence). V was pared by 3 bases and J by 5 bases, with 8 bases between. For the CDR3, the DNA is TGTGCCTGGAGCAACCGGGACGAGCAGTACTTC. It is translated as CAWSNRDEQYF. Supplemented by reference TRBV30 and TRBJ2-7, the full variable domain reads SQTIHQWPATLVQPVGSPLSLECTVEGTSNPNLYWYRQAAGRGLQLLFYSVGIGQISSEVPQNLSASRPQDRQFILSSKKLLLSDSGFYLCAWSNRDEQYFGPGTRLTVT.

The chain employs TRBV30 and TRBJ2-1, with D tentatively TRBD2 (5 bases). The CDR3 spans 12 residues. Trimming shortened V by 4 bases and J by 10 bases, and 14 bases separated the two germline ends. The germline gives CDR1 GTSNPN, CDR2 SVGIG (reference sequence). In nucleotides, the CDR3 is TGTGCCTGGAATCTAGCTCAGTCGGAGCAGTTCTTC. This encodes CAWNLAQSEQFF.

This clone was seen a handful of times. The rearrangement links TRBV4-3 to TRBJ1-2; no reliable D call. The CDR3 length is 14 residues. Germline lookup yields CDR1 LGHNA and CDR2 YSLEER. V was clipped by 2 bases and J by 4 bases, with 11 bases between them. DNA for the CDR3: TGCGCCAGCAGCCAAAAGGAGTTGGGCTATGGCTACACCTTC. This gives the protein CASSQKELGYGYTF.

The V gene is TRBV2, the J gene TRBJ2-7; TRBD1 matches 8 bases. This CDR3 is built from 12 residues. V trimming: 6 bases; J trimming: 5 bases; junction bases outside the gene matches: 3. CDR1 and CDR2 from the germline V gene are SNHLY and FYNNEI. The CDR3, as DNA: TGTGCCAGCAGCTTGACAGGGGACGAGCAGTACTTC. This codes for CASSLTGDEQYF.